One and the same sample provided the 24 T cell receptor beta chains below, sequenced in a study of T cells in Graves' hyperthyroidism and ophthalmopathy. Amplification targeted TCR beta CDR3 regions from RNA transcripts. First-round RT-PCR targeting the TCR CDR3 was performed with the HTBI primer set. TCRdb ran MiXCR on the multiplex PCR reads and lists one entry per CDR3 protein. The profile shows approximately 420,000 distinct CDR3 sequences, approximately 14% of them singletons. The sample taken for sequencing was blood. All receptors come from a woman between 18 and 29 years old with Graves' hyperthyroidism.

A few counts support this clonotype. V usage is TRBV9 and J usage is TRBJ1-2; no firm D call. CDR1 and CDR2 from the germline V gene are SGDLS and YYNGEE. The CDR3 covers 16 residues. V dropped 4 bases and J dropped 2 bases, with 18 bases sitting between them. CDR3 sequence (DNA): TGTGCCAGCAGCCCTACCTCGGACCGAGGAAACTATGGCTACACCTTC. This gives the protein CASSPTSDRGNYGYTF.

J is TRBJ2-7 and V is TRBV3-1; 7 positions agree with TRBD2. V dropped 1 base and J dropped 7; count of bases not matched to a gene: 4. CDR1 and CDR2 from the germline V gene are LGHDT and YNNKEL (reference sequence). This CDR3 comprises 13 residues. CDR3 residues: CASSQGVAGEQYF. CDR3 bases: TGTGCCAGCAGCCAAGGGGTAGCGGGTGAGCAGTACTTC.

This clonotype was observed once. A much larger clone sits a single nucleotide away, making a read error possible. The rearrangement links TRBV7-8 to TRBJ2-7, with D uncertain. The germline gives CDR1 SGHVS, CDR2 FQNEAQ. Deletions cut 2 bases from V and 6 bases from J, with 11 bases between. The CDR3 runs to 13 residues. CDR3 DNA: TGTGCCAGCAGCTTAAACGACTGGAGCGAGCAGTACTTC. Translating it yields CASSLNDWSEQYF.

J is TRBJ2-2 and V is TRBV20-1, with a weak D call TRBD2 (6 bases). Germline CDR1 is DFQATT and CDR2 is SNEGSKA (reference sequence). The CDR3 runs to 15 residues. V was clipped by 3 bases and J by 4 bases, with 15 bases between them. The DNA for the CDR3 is TGCAGTGCTAGGGTCGGGAGCGTAGTCACCGGGGAGCTGTTTTTT. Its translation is CSARVGSVVTGELFF.

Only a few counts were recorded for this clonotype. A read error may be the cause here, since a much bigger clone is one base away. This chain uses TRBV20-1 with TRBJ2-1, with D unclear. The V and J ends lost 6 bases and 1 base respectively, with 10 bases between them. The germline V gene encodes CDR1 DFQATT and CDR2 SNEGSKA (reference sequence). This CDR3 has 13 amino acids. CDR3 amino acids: CSAPSPSYNEQFF. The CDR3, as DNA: TGCAGTGCCCCATCCCCGTCCTACAATGAGCAGTTCTTC.

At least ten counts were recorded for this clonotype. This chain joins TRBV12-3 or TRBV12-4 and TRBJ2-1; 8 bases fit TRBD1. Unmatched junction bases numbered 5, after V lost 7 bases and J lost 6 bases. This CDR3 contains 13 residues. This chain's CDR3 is CASTQGQGNEQFF. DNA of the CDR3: TGTGCCAGCACCCAAGGACAGGGCAATGAGCAGTTCTTC.

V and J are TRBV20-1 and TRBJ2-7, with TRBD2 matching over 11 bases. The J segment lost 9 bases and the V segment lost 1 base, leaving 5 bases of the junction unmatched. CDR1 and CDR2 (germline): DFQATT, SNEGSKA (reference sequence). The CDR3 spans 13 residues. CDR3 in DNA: TGCAGTGCTAGAGGGACTAGCGGGCCCTCGCAGTACTTC. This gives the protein CSARGTSGPSQYF.

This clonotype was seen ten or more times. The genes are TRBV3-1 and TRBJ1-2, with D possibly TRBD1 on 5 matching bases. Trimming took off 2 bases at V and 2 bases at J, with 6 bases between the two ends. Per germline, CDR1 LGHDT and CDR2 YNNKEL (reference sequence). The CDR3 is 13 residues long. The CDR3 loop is CASSQRTNYGYTF. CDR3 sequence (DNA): TGTGCCAGCAGCCAAAGGACAAACTATGGCTACACCTTC.

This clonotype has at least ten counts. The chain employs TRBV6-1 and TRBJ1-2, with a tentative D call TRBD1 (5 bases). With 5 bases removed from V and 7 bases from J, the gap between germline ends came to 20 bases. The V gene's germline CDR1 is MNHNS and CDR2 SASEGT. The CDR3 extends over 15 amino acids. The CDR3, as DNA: TGTGCCAGCAGTCCCCGGGACGCCTCGGGTAGTGGCTACACCTTC. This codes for CASSPRDASGSGYTF.

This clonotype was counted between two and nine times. In DNA, the CDR3 is TGCAGTGCTGAAGACAGGGGTGAGACCTACGAGCAGTACTTC. Translating gives CSAEDRGETYEQYF. The V and J genes are TRBV20-1 and TRBJ2-7; 8 bases are a match to TRBD1. The V segment lost 5 bases and the J segment 2 bases; nucleotides outside the gene matches: 8. Germline V gives CDR1 DFQATT, CDR2 SNEGSKA (reference sequence). This CDR3 contains 14 residues.

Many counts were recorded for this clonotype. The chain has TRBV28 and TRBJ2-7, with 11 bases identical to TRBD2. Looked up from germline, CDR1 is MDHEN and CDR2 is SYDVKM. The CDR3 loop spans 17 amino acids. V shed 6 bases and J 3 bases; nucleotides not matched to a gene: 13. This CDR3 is CASSLNPYSGRDYEQYF. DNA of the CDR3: TGTGCCAGCAGCCTCAATCCCTATAGCGGGAGGGACTACGAGCAGTACTTC.

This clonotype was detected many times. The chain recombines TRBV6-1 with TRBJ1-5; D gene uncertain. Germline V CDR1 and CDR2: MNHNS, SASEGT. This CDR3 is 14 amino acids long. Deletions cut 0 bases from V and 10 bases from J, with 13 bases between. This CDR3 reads CASSEALAERPQHF. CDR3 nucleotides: TGTGCCAGCAGTGAAGCGCTTGCGGAGCGCCCCCAGCATTTT.

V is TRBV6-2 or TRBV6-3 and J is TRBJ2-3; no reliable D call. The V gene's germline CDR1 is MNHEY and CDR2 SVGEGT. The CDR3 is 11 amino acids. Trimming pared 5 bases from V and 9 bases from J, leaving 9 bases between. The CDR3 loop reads CASSDLSTQYF. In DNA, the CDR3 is TGTGCCAGCAGTGATTTATCAACGCAGTATTTT.

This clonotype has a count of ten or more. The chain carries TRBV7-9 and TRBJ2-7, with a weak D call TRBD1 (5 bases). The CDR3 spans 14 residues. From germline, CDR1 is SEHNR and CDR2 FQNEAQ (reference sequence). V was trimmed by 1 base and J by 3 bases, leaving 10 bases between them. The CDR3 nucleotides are TGTGCCAGCAGCTTAGGCAGGGATTACTACGAGCAGTACTTC. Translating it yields CASSLGRDYYEQYF.

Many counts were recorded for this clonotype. This CDR3 is CASSLDSGSVHTQYF. CDR3 in DNA: TGTGCCAGCAGCTTGGATAGCGGGAGTGTACATACGCAGTATTTT. The rearrangement joins TRBV5-8 to TRBJ2-3, with TRBD2 matching over 9 bases. The CDR3 loop spans 15 amino acids. CDR1 SGHTS and CDR2 YDEGEE come from the germline V gene. Trimming removed 0 bases from V and 7 bases from J; junction bases left unmatched: 6. The full variable domain, its missing parts supplied by reference TRBV5-8 and TRBJ2-3, is EAGVTQSPTHLIKTRGQQATLRCSPISGHTSVYWYQQALGLGLQFLLWYDEGEERNRGNFPPRFSGRQFPNYSSELNVNALELEDSALYLCASSLDSGSVHTQYFGPGTRLTVL.

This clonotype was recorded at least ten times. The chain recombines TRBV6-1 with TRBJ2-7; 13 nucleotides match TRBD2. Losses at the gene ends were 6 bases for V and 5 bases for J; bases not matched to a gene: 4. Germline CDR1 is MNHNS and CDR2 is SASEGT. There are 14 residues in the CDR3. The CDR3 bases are TGTGCCAGCAGGGGGACTAGCGGGACCCACGAGCAGTACTTC. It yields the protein CASRGTSGTHEQYF.

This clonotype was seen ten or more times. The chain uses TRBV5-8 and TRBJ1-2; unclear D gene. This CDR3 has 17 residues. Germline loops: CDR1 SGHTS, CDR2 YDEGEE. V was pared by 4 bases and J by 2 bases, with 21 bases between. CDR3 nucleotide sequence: TGTGCCAGCAGCCCATGGTTAACGCCCCGAGGAAACTATGGCTACACCTTC. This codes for CASSPWLTPRGNYGYTF.

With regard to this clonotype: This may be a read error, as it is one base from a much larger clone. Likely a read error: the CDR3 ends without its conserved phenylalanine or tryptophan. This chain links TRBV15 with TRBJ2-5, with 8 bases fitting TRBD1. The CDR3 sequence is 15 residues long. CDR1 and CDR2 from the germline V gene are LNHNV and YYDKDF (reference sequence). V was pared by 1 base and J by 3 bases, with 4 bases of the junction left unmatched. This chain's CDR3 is CATSRVADREETQYS. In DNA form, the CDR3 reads TGTGCCACCAGCAGAGTCGCGGACAGGGAAGAGACCCAGTACTCC.

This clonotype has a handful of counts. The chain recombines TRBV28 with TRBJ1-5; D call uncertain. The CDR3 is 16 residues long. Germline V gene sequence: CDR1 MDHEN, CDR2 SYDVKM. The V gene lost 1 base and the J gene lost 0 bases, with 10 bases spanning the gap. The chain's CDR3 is CASSLFGGSSNQPQHF. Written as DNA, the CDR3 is TGTGCCAGCAGTTTATTCGGAGGGTCTAGCAATCAGCCCCAGCATTTT.

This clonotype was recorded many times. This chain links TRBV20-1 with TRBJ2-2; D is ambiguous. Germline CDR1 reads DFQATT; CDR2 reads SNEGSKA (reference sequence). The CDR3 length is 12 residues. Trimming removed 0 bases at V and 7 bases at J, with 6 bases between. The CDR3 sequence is CSAREGGGELFF. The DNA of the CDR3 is TGCAGTGCTAGAGAGGGCGGCGGGGAGCTGTTTTTT.

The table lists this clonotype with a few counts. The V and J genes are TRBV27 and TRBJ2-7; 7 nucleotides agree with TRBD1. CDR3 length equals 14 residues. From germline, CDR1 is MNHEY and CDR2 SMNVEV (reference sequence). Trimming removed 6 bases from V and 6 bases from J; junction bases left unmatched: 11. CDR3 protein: CASSPGGSLVEQYF. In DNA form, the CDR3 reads TGTGCCAGCAGCCCAGGGGGTTCCTTGGTCGAGCAGTACTTC.

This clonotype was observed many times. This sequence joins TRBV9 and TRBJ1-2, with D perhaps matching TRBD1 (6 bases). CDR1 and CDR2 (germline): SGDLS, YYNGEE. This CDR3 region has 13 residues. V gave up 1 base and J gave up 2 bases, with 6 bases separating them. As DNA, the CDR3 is TGTGCCAGCAGCGTAACAGGGAACTATGGCTACACCTTC. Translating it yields CASSVTGNYGYTF. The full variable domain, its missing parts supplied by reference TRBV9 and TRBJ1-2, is DSGVTQTPKHLITATGQRVTLRCSPRSGDLSVYWYQQSLDQGLQFLIQYYNGEERAKGNILERFSAQQFPDLHSELNLSSLELGDSALYFCASSVTGNYGYTFGSGTRLTVV.

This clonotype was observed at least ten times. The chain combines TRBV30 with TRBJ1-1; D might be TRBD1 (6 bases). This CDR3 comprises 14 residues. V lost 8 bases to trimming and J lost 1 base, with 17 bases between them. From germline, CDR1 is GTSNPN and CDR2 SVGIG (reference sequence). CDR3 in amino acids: CAGNKPGANTEAFF. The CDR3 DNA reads TGTGCCGGGAACAAACCGGGGGCGAACACTGAAGCTTTCTTT.

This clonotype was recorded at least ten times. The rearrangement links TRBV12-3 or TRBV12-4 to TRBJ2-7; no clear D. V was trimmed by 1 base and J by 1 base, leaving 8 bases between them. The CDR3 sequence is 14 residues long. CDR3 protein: CASSLGQTSYEQYF. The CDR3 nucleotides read TGTGCCAGCAGTTTAGGGCAGACATCCTACGAGCAGTACTTC.